This T cell receptor beta chain is from a study of blood T cell dynamics during melanoma immunotherapy. The sample's time point: week 3, after first cycle of checkpoint inhibitor. The method was immunoSEQ multiplex PCR; TCRdb's version includes in-frame clones alone and lacks a portion of them. The table records about 16,000 clones, about 94% of them present only once. The germline gives CDR1 SQVTM, CDR2 ANQGSEA. This CDR3 has 14 amino acids. With V trimmed by 4 bases and J by 4 bases, 10 bases remained unmatched. This rearrangement joins TRBV29-1 to TRBJ2-7, with 7 bases aligning to TRBD2. This material consisted of effector memory CD8+ T cells from blood, taken from a patient treated with checkpoint blockade. This clonotype was sampled from a human donor with melanoma. The CDR3, as DNA: TGCAGCGTTGCCCTGGCGGGAGAAGGTTACGAGCAGTACTTC. The encoded protein is CSVALAGEGYEQYF.